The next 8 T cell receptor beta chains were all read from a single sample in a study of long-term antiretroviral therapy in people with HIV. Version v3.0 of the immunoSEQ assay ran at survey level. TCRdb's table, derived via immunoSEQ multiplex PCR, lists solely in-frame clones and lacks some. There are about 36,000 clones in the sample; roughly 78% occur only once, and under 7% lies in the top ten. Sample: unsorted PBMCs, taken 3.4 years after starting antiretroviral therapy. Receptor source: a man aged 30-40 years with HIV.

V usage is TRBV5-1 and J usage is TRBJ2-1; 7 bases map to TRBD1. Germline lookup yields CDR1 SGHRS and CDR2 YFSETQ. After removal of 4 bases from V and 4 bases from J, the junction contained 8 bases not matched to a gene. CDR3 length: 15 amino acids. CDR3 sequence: CASSPGTVGYNEQFF. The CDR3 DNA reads TGCGCCAGCAGCCCCGGGACAGTGGGATACAATGAGCAGTTCTTC.

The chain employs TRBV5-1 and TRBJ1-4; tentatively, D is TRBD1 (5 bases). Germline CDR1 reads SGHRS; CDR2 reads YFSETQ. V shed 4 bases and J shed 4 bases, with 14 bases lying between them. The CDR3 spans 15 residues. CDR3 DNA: TGCGCCAGCAGCGCCAACCGACAGTATAATGAAAAACTGTTTTTT. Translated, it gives CASSANRQYNEKLFF.

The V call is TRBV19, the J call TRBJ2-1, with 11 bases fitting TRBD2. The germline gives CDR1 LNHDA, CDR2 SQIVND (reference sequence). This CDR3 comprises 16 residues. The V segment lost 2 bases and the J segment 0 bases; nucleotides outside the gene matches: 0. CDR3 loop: CASSITSGSSYNEQFF. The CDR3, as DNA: TGTGCCAGTAGTATAACTAGCGGGAGCTCCTACAATGAGCAGTTCTTC.

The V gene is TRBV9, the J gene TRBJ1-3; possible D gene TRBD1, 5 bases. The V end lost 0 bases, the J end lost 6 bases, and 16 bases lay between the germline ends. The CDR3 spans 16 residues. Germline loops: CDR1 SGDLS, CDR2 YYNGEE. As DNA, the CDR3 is TGTGCCAGCAGCGTAGGAGGGCAGGGTATTTTAAACACCATATATTTT. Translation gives CASSVGGQGILNTIYF.

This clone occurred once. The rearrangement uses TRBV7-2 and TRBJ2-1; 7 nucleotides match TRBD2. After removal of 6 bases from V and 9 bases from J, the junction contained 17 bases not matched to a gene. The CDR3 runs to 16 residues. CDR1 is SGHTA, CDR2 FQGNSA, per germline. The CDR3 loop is CASRLSAGAGVGEQFF. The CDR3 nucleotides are TGTGCCAGCAGGTTATCCGCGGGAGCCGGGGTGGGTGAGCAGTTCTTC.

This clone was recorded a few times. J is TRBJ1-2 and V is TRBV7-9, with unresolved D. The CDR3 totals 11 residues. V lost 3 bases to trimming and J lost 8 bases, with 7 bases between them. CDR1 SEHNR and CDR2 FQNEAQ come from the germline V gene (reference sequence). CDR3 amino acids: CASSFGRGYTF. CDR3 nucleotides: TGTGCCAGCAGCTTCGGGCGGGGCTACACCTTC.

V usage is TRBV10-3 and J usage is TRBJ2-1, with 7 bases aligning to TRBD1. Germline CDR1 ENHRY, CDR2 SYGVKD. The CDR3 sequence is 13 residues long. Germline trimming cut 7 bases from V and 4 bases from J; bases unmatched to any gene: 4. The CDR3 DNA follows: TGTGCCATCAAAGAGGACAGGTACAATGAGCAGTTCTTC. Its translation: CAIKEDRYNEQFF.

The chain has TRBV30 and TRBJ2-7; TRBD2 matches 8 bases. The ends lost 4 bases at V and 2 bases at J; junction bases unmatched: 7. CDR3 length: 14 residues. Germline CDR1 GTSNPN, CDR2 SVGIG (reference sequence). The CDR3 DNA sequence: TGTGCCTGGACGACTGGAGCGGGGGCCTACGAGCAGTACTTC. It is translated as CAWTTGAGAYEQYF.